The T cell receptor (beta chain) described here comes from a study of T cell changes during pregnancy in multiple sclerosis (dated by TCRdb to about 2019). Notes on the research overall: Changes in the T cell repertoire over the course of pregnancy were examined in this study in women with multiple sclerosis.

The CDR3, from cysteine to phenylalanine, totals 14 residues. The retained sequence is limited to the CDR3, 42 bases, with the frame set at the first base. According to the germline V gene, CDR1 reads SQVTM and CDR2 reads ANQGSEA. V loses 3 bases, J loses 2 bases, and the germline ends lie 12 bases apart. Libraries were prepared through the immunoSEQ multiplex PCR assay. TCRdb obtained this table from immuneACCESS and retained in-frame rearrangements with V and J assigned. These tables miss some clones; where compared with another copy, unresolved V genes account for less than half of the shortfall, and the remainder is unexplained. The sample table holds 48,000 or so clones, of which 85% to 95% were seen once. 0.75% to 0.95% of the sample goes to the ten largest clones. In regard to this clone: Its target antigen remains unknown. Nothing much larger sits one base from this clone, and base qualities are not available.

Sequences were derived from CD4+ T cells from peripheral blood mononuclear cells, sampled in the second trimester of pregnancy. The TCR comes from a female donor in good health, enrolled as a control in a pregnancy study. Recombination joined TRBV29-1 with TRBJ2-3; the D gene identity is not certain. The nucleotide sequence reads TGCAGCGTTGACAACGTAGTGAACACAGATACGCAGTATTTT. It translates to CSVDNVVNTDTQYF.